The T cell receptor beta chain described here comes from a study of T cell changes during pregnancy in multiple sclerosis. V lost 5 bases, J lost 0 bases, and 14 bases lay in between. Germline lookup yields CDR1 SGHTA and CDR2 FQGTGA. This CDR3 region has 15 residues. The method was immunoSEQ multiplex PCR; TCRdb's version includes in-frame clones alone and lacks a portion of them. This sample yields 61,000 or so clones, of which just under 95% are seen a single time; roughly 0.33% belongs to the top ten. The material was CD4+ T cells from peripheral blood mononuclear cells, obtained before pregnancy. The V and J genes are TRBV7-3 and TRBJ2-7; D possibly corresponds to TRBD2 (6 bases). This receptor was obtained from a female donor with multiple sclerosis, enrolled in a pregnancy study. Here the CDR3 DNA reads TGTGCCAGCAGCCCTGGGGGGAGTGGCTCCTACGAGCAGTACTTC. This codes for CASSPGGSGSYEQYF.